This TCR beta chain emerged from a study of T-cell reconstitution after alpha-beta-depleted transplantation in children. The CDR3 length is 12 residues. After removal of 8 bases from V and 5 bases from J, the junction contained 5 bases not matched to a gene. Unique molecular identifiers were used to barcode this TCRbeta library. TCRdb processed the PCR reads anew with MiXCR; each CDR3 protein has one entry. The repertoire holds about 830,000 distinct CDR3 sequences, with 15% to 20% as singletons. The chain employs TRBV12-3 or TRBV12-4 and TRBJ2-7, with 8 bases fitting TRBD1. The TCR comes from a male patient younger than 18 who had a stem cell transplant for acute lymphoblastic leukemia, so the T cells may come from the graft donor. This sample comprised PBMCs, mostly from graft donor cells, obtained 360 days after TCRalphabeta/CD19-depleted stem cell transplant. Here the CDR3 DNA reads TGTGCCAGCCAGGACAGGGTGAACGAGCAGTACTTC. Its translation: CASQDRVNEQYF.